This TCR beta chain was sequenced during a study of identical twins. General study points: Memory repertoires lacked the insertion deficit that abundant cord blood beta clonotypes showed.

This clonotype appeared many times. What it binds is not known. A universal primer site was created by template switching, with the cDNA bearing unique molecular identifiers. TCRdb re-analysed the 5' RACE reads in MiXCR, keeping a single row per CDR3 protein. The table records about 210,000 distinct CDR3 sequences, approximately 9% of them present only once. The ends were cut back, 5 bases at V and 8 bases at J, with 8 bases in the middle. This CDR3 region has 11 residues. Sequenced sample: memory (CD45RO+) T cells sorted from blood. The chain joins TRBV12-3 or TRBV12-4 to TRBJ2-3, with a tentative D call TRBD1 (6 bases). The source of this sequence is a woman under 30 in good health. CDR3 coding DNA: TGTGCCAGCAGTCCAGGGGCTACGCAGTATTTT. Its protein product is CASSPGATQYF.